This T cell receptor (beta chain) was recovered during a study of cytomegalovirus exposure and HLA in healthy donors. CDR1 and CDR2 (germline): LNHDA, SQIVND (reference sequence). J lost 2 bases, V lost 3 bases, and 10 bases had no gene match. CDR3 length: 17 amino acids. Use of 60 Vbeta and 13 Jbeta primers characterized the PCR. Data came from immunoSEQ multiplex PCR; TCRdb stores just in-frame clones and leaves some out. This listing includes some 110,000 clones. The specimen was PBMCs. This chain links TRBV19 with TRBJ2-3; 8 bases agree with TRBD2. This TCR was sampled from a man aged 35 to 55 in good health and CMV-seropositive. This CDR3 reads CASSIQIAGPYTDTQYF. The DNA of the CDR3 is TGTGCCAGTAGTATCCAAATAGCGGGACCATACACAGATACGCAGTATTTT.